This passage covers 17 T cell receptor beta chains from one sample sequenced in a study of cytomegalovirus exposure and HLA in healthy donors. It was with 60 Vbeta and 13 Jbeta primers that the PCR ran. The repertoire was sequenced with immunoSEQ multiplex PCR; TCRdb's copy has only in-frame clones and lacks some. This sample has 150,000 to 200,000 clones, with around four fifths found just once. Source material: PBMCs. These receptors were obtained from a young man in good health and CMV-seronegative.

The genes are TRBV7-2 and TRBJ2-3, with 7 bases identical to TRBD2. J was trimmed by 5 bases and V by 0 bases; bases with no gene match: 2. Germline values: CDR1 SGHTA, CDR2 FQGNSA. This CDR3 is built from 14 residues. Here the CDR3 DNA reads TGTGCCAGCAGCTTAGCGGGGGGGGAAGATACGCAGTATTTT. It encodes CASSLAGGEDTQYF.

V and J are TRBV18 and TRBJ1-1; maybe TRBD1 (6 bases). V was shortened by 2 bases and J by 5 bases, with 12 bases between the two germline ends. The CDR3 is 14 residues long. Per germline, CDR1 KGHSH and CDR2 LQKENI. The CDR3, as DNA: TGTGCCAGCTCACCAACGGCCCAGGGGACTGAAGCTTTCTTT. Its translation is CASSPTAQGTEAFF.

The gene calls are TRBV7-2 and TRBJ2-5, with a possible D match to TRBD2 (6 bases). V lost 1 base and J lost 4, with 10 bases in between. The CDR3 length is 14 residues. Germline CDR1 and CDR2: SGHTA and FQGNSA. The CDR3 DNA is TGTGCCAGCAGCTTAGGTAGGGGAGGAGAGACCCAGTACTTC. It yields the protein CASSLGRGGETQYF.

In its sample, this clone was seen a few times. V usage is TRBV5-4 and J usage is TRBJ2-3; D may be TRBD2 (5 bases). Trimming left V 9 bases short and J 5 bases short, with 19 bases between. The CDR3 loop spans 14 amino acids. The germline gives CDR1 SGHNT, CDR2 YYREEE (reference sequence). CDR3 residues: CATPSAGEGDTQYF. In DNA, the CDR3 is TGTGCCACACCCTCGGCCGGGGAAGGAGATACGCAGTATTTT.

This clone was picked up one time. V is TRBV7-9 and J is TRBJ1-1, with D hard to call. Trimming pared 6 bases from V and 1 base from J, leaving 9 bases between. The CDR3 contains 13 residues. Germline V gives CDR1 SEHNR, CDR2 FQNEAQ (reference sequence). The CDR3 spells CASRLSGNTEAFF. The CDR3, as DNA: TGTGCCAGCAGGCTTAGCGGGAACACTGAAGCTTTCTTT.

The rearrangement uses TRBV28 and TRBJ1-2; TRBD1 aligns across 8 bases. Germline values: CDR1 MDHEN, CDR2 SYDVKM. Trimming removed 3 bases from V and 6 bases from J; junction bases left unmatched: 9. CDR3 length equals 15 residues. CDR3 DNA sequence: TGTGCCAGCAGTTTGCTTGACCAGGGGGCGAATGGCTACACCTTC. This sequence encodes CASSLLDQGANGYTF.

The J gene is TRBJ2-1, the V gene TRBV27, with D perhaps TRBD2 (5 bases). The CDR3 length is 17 residues. Germline CDR1 reads MNHEY; CDR2 reads SMNVEV (reference sequence). Deletions cut 2 bases from V and 5 bases from J, with 19 bases between. The CDR3 nucleotides read TGTGCCAGCAGTTTAACCCTGCTGGACGGGGTAAACAATGAGCAGTTCTTC. This translates into CASSLTLLDGVNNEQFF.

Only one count was recorded for this clone. The chain couples TRBV19 to TRBJ1-2; 12 nucleotides align to TRBD1. The CDR3 spans 16 residues. V dropped 3 bases and J dropped 11; count of bases not matched to a gene: 13. The germline V gene encodes CDR1 LNHDA and CDR2 SQIVND (reference sequence). CDR3: CASSITGTGGRNGYTF. The CDR3 coding sequence is TGTGCCAGTAGTATCACCGGGACAGGGGGCCGGAACGGATACACCTTC.

A remark on this clone: Distinct nucleotide sequences in the sample also encode this CDR3. This chain connects TRBV11-1 to TRBJ1-1, with 8 bases identical to TRBD1. Germline loops: CDR1 SGHAT, CDR2 FQDESV (reference sequence). With V trimmed by 4 bases and J by 2 bases, 3 bases remained unmatched. This CDR3 contains 14 residues. This CDR3 is CASSSDRVNTEAFF. CDR3 in DNA: TGTGCCAGCAGCTCGGACAGGGTTAACACTGAAGCTTTCTTT.

V is TRBV2 and J is TRBJ1-5; perhaps TRBD1 as D (5 bases). Germline-derived CDR1 and CDR2 are SNHLY and FYNNEI. The CDR3 extends over 14 amino acids. The V end lost 6 bases, the J end lost 5 bases, and 14 bases lay between the germline ends. The CDR3 DNA reads TGTGCCAGCAGAGGTCTGGGGCCGGATCAGCCCCAGCATTTT. Residues: CASRGLGPDQPQHF.

This clone was detected only a few times. The rearrangement links TRBV4-3 to TRBJ2-7; TRBD1 is a possible D gene (5 bases). Germline CDR1 reads LGHNA; CDR2 reads YSLEER. Deletions cut 4 bases from V and 2 bases from J, with 12 bases between. The CDR3 contains 14 residues. The CDR3: CASSPRQSTYEQYF. The CDR3 coding sequence is TGCGCCAGCAGCCCCCGACAGTCTACCTACGAGCAGTACTTC.

The CDR3 loop is CSVGTSGVSLTGELFF. Here the CDR3 DNA reads TGCAGCGTCGGAACTAGCGGGGTGTCTTTAACCGGGGAGCTGTTTTTT. The chain links TRBV29-1 to TRBJ2-2, with 10 nucleotides matching TRBD2. V trimming: 6 bases; J trimming: 5 bases; junction bases outside the gene matches: 12. This CDR3 region has 16 residues. Germline assignment: CDR1 SQVTM and CDR2 ANQGSEA.

The chain links TRBV28 to TRBJ2-2; weak D call: TRBD2 (6 bases). CDR1 and CDR2 (germline): MDHEN, SYDVKM. V lost 3 bases and J 2 bases, leaving 10 bases between the germline ends. The CDR3 has 15 amino acids. The CDR3 nucleotides read TGTGCCAGCAGTTTCCCCGGGGGTAACACCGGGGAGCTGTTTTTT. This sequence encodes CASSFPGGNTGELFF.

The chain joins TRBV28 to TRBJ1-3; a weak D match, TRBD1 (5 bases). Germline CDR1 is MDHEN and CDR2 is SYDVKM. CDR3 size: 15 residues. V lost 4 bases, J lost 0 bases, and 10 bases lay in between. The CDR3 DNA reads as TGTGCCAGCAGTTCGGACACCTTCTCTGGAAACACCATATATTTT. Protein: CASSSDTFSGNTIYF. Complete variable domain (other parts from reference TRBV28 and TRBJ1-3): DVKVTQSSRYLVKRTGEKVFLECVQDMDHENMFWYRQDPGLGLRLIYFSYDVKMKEKGDIPEGYSVSREKKERFSLILESASTNQTSMYLCASSSDTFSGNTIYFGEGSWLTVV.

The chain recombines TRBV25-1 with TRBJ2-7; 7 nucleotides align to TRBD2. V shed 3 bases, J shed 6 bases, and the junction held 14 bases outside the gene matches. CDR1 and CDR2 from the germline V gene are MGHDK and SYGVNS. The CDR3 is 16 amino acids. CDR3 coding DNA: TGTGCCAGCAGTGACGATTCTAGCGGTAGGAGTCGCGAGCAGTACTTC. It yields the protein CASSDDSSGRSREQYF.

This rearrangement joins TRBV5-4 to TRBJ2-7, with D maybe TRBD1 (6 bases). In germline, CDR1 is SGHNT, CDR2 YYREEE (reference sequence). The V gene lost 3 bases and the J gene lost 3 bases, with 13 bases spanning the gap. This CDR3 has 14 amino acids. The CDR3 loop is CASSSRTENYEQYF. The CDR3 coding sequence is TGTGCCAGCAGCTCTAGGACAGAAAACTACGAGCAGTACTTC. The full variable domain, rest sourced from reference TRBV5-4 and TRBJ2-7, is ETGVTQSPTHLIKTRGQQVTLRCSSQSGHNTVSWYQQALGQGPQFIFQYYREEENGRGNFPPRFSGLQFPNYSSELNVNALELDDSALYLCASSSRTENYEQYFGPGTRLTVT.

The V gene is TRBV5-4, the J gene TRBJ2-5; 8 bases map to TRBD2. V trimming: 0 bases; J trimming: 5 bases; junction bases outside the gene matches: 3. Germline loops: CDR1 SGHNT, CDR2 YYREEE (reference sequence). The CDR3 is made up of 14 amino acids. Written as DNA, the CDR3 is TGTGCCAGCAGCTTGGCGGGGGGGCAGGAGACCCAGTACTTC. It is translated as CASSLAGGQETQYF.